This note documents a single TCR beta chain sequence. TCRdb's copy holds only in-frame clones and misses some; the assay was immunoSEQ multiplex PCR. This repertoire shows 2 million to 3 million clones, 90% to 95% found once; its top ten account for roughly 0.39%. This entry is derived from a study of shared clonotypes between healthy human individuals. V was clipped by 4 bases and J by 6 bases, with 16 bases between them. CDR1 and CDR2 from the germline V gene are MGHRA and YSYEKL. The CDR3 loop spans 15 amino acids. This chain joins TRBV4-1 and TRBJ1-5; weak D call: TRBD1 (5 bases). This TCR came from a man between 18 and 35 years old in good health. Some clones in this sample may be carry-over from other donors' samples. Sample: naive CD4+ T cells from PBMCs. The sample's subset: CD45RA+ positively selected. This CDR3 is CASSPGGGNGQPQHF. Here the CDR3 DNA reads TGCGCCAGCAGCCCCGGGGGGGGGAACGGTCAGCCCCAGCATTTT.